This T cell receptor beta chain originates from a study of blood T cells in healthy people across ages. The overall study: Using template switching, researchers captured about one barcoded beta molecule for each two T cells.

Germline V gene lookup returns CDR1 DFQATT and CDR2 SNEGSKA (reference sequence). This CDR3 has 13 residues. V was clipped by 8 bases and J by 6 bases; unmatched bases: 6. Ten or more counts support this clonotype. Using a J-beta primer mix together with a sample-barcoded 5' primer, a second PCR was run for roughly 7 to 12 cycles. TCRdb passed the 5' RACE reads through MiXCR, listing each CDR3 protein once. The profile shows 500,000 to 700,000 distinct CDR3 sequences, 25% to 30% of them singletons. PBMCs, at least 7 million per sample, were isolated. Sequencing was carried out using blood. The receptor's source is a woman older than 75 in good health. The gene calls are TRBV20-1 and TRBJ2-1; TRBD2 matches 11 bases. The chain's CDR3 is CSRTSGGTNEQFF. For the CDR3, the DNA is TGCAGTCGAACTAGCGGGGGTACCAATGAGCAGTTCTTC.